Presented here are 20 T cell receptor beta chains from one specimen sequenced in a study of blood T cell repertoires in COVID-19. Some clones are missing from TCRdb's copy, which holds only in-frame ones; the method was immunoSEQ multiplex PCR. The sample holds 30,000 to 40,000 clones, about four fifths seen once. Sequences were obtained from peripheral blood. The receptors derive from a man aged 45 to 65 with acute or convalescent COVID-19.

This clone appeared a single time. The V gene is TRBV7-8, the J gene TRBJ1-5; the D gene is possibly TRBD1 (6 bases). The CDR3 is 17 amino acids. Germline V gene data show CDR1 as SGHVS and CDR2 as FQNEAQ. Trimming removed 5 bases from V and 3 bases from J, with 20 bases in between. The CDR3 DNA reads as TGTGCCAGCAGCCTTCAAGGGGGGAGGGGATCCAATCAGCCCCAGCATTTT. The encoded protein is CASSLQGGRGSNQPQHF.

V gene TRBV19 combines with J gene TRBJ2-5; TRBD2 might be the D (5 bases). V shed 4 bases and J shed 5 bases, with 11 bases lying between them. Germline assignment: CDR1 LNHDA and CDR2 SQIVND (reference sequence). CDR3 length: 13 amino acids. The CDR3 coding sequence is TGTGCCAGTAGTAATCGGGGTCGGGAGACCCAGTACTTC. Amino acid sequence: CASSNRGRETQYF.

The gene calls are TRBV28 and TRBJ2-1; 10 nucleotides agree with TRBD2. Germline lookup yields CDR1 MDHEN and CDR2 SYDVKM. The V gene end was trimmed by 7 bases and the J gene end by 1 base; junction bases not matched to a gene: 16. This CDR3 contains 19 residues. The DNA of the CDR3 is TGTGCCAGCACCCCGGATGGAGCTAGCGGGAGCCAGTCCTACAATGAGCAGTTCTTC. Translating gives CASTPDGASGSQSYNEQFF.

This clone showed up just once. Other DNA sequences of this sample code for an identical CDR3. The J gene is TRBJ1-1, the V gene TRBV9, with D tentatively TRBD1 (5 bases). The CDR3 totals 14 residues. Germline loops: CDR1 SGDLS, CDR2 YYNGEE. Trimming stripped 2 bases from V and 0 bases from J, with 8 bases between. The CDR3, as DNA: TGTGCCAGCAGCGTCGACAGATTGAACACTGAAGCTTTCTTT. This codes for CASSVDRLNTEAFF.

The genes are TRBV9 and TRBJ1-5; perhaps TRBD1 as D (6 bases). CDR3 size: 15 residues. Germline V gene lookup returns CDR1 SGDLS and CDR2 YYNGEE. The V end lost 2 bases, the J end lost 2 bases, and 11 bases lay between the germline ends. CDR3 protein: CASSVTGFGNQPQHF. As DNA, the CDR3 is TGTGCCAGCAGCGTCACAGGGTTCGGCAATCAGCCCCAGCATTTT. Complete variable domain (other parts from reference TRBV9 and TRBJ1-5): DSGVTQTPKHLITATGQRVTLRCSPRSGDLSVYWYQQSLDQGLQFLIQYYNGEERAKGNILERFSAQQFPDLHSELNLSSLELGDSALYFCASSVTGFGNQPQHFGDGTRLSIL.

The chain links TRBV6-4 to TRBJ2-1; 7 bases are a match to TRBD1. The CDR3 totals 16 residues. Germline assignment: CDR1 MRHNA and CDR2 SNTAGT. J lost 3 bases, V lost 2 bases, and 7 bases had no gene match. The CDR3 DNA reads TGTGCCAGCAGTGACGGTTCAGGGGGATACTACAATGAGCAGTTCTTC. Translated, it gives CASSDGSGGYYNEQFF.

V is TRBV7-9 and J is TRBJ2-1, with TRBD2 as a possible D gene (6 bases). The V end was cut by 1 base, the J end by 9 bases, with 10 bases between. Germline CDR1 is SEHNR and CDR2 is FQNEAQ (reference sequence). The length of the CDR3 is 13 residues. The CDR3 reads CASSLGRGGEQFF. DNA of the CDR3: TGTGCCAGCAGCTTAGGGAGGGGAGGTGAGCAGTTCTTC. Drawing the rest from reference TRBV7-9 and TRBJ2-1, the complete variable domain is DTGVSQNPRHKITKRGQNVTFRCDPISEHNRLYWYRQTLGQGPEFLTYFQNEAQLEKSRLLSDRFSAERPKGSFSTLEIQRTEQGDSAMYLCASSLGRGGEQFFGPGTRLTVL.

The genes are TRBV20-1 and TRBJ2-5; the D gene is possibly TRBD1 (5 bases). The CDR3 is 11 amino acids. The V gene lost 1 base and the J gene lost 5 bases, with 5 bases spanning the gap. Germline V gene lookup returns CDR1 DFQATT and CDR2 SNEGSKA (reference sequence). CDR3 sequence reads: CSARAGETQYF. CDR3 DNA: TGCAGTGCTAGAGCAGGGGAGACCCAGTACTTC.

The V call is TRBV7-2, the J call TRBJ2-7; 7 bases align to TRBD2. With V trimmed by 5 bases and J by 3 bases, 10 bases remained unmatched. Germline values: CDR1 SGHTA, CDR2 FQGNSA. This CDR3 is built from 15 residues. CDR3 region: CASSLRREFFYEQYF. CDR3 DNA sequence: TGTGCCAGCAGCCTCAGGCGGGAGTTTTTCTACGAGCAGTACTTC.

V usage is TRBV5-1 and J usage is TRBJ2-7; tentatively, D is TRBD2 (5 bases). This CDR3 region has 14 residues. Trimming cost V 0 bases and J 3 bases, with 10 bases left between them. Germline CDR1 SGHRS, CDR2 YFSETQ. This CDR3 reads CASSLDADYYEQYF. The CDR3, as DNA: TGCGCCAGCAGCTTGGACGCAGACTACTACGAGCAGTACTTC.

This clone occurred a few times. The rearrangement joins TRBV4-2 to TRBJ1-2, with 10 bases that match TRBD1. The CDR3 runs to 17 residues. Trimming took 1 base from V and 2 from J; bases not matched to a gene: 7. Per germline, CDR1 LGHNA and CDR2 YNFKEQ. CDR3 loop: CASSQATTGQGNYGYTF. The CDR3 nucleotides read TGTGCCAGCAGCCAAGCTACTACGGGACAGGGGAACTATGGCTACACCTTC.

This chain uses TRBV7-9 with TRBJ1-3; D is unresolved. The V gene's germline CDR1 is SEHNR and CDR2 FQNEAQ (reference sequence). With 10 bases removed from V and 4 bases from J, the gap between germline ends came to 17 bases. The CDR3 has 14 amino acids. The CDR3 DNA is TGTGCCATTACGCGGAACAGAGGGGGAAACACCATATATTTT. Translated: CAITRNRGGNTIYF.

This CDR3 reads CASIFWGTGGGTEAFF. CDR3 in DNA: TGTGCCAGCATCTTTTGGGGGACAGGGGGAGGAACTGAAGCTTTCTTT. The chain uses TRBV28 and TRBJ1-1; 11 nucleotides line up with TRBD1. This CDR3 is built from 16 residues. Germline V gene data show CDR1 as MDHEN and CDR2 as SYDVKM. J gave up 5 bases and V 7 bases, and 12 bases lay outside the gene matches.

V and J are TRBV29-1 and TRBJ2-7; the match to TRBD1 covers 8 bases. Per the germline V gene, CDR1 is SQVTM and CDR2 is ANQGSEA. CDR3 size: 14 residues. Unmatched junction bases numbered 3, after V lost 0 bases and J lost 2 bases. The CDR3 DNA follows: TGCAGCGTTGAAGAGGCAGGGGGCACCTACGAGCAGTACTTC. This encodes CSVEEAGGTYEQYF.

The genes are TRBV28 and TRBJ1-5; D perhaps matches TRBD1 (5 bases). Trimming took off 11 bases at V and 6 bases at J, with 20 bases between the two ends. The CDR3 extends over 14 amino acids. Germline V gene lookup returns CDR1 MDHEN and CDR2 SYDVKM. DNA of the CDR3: TGTGCCCATAGGGGAGGGGTGGGCTTTCAGCCCCAGCATTTT. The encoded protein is CAHRGGVGFQPQHF.

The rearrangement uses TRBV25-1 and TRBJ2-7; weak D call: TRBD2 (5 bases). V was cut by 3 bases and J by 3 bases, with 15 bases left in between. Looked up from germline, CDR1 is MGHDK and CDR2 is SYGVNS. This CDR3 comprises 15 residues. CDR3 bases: TGTGCCAGCAGTGACTCCCGGAGCGGAGACTACGAGCAGTACTTC. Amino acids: CASSDSRSGDYEQYF.

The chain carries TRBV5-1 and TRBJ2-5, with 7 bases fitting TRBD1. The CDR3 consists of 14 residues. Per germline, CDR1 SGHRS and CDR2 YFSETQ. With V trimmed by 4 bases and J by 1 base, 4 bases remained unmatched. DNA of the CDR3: TGCGCCAGCAGCCCGGGACAGCCCCAAGAGACCCAGTACTTC. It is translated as CASSPGQPQETQYF.

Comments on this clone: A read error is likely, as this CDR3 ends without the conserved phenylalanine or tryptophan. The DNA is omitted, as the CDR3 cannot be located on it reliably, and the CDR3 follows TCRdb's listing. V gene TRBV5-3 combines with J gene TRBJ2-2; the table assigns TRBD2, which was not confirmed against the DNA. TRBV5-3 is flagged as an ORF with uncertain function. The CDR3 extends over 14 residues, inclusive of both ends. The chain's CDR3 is CARSGVGTPTTDTV.

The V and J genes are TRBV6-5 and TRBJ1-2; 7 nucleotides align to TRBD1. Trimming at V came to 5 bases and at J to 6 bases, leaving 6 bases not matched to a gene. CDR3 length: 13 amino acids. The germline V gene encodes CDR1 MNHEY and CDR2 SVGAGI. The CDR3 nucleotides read TGTGCCAGCAGTCGGGACAGCCCGGATGGCTACACCTTC. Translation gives CASSRDSPDGYTF.

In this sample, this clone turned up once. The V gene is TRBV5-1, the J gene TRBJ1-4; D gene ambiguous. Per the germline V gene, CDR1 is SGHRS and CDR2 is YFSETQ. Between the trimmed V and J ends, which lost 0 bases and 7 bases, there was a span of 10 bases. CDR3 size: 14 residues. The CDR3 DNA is TGCGCCAGCAGCTTGGATCTAGCCAGTGAAAAACTGTTTTTT. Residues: CASSLDLASEKLFF.